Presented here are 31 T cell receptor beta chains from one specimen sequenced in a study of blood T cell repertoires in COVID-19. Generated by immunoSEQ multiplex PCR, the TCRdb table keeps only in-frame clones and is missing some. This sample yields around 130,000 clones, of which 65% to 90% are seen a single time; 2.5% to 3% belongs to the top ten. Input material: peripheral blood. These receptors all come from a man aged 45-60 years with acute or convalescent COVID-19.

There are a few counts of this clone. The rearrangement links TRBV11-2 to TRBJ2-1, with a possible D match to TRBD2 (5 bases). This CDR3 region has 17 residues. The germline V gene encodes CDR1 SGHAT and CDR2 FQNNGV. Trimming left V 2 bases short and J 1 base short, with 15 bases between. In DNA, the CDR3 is TGTGCCAGCAGCTTACGGTACGGAGCGGAGTCCTACAATGAGCAGTTCTTC. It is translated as CASSLRYGAESYNEQFF.

CDR3: CAMQEGTGELFF. The CDR3 region has the DNA TGTGCCATGCAGGAAGGCACCGGGGAGCTGTTTTTT. V and J are TRBV12-3 or TRBV12-4 and TRBJ2-2; no clear D gene. Trimming cost V 10 bases and J 4 bases, with 10 bases left between them. The length of the CDR3 is 12 residues.

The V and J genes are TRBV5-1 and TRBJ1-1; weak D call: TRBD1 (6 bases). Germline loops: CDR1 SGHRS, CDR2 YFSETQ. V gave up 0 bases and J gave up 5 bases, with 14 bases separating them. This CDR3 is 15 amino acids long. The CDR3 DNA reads TGCGCCAGCAGCTTGGAACAGGGTTCGGATACTGAAGCTTTCTTT. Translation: CASSLEQGSDTEAFF. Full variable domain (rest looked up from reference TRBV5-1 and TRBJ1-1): KAGVTQTPRYLIKTRGQQVTLSCSPISGHRSVSWYQQTPGQGLQFLFEYFSETQRNKGNFPGRFSGRQFSNSRSEMNVSTLELGDSALYLCASSLEQGSDTEAFFGQGTRLTVV.

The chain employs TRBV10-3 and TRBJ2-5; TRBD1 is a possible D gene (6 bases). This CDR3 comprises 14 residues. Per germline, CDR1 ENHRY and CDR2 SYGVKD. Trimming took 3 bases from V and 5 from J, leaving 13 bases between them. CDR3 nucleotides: TGTGCCATCAGTGACAGGGGCAAGCGGGAGACCCAGTACTTC. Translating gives CAISDRGKRETQYF.

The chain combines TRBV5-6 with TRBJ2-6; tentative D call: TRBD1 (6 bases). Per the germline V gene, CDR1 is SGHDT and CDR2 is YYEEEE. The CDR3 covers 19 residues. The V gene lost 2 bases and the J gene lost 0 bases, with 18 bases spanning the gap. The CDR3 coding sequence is TGTGCCAGCAGCTTTACAATTGGAAGAGGGGGCTCTGGGGCCAACGTCCTGACTTTC. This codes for CASSFTIGRGGSGANVLTF.

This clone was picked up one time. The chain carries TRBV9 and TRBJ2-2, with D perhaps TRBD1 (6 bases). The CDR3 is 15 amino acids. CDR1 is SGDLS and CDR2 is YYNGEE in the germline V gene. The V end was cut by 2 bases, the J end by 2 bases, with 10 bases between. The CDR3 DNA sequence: TGTGCCAGCAGCGTCTACAGGGTAAACACCGGGGAGCTGTTTTTT. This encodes CASSVYRVNTGELFF. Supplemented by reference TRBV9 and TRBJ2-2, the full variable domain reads DSGVTQTPKHLITATGQRVTLRCSPRSGDLSVYWYQQSLDQGLQFLIQYYNGEERAKGNILERFSAQQFPDLHSELNLSSLELGDSALYFCASSVYRVNTGELFFGEGSRLTVL.

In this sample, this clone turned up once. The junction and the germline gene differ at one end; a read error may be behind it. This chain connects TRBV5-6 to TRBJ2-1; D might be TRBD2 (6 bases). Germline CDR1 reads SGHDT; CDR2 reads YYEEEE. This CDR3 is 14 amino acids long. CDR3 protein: CASTLGLSYNEQFF. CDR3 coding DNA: TGTGCCAGCACCTTGGGACTTTCCTACAATGAGCAGTTCTTC.

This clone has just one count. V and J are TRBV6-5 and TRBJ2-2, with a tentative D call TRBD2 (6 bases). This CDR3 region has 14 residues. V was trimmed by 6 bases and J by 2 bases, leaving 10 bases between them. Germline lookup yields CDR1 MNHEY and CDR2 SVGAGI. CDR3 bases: TGTGCCAGCAGCTCGGGACTCAACACCGGGGAGCTGTTTTTT. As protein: CASSSGLNTGELFF.

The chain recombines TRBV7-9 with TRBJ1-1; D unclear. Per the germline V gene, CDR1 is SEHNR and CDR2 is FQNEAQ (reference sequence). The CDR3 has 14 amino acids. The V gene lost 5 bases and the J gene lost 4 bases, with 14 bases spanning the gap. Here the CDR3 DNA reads TGTGCCAGCAGCCCCACCGGGGTGGGCACTGAAGCTTTCTTT. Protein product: CASSPTGVGTEAFF.

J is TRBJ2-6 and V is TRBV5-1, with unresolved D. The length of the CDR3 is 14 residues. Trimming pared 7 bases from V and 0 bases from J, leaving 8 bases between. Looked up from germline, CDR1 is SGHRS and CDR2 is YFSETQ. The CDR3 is CASGPSSGANVLTF. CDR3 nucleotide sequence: TGCGCCAGCGGGCCGAGCTCTGGGGCCAACGTCCTGACTTTC.

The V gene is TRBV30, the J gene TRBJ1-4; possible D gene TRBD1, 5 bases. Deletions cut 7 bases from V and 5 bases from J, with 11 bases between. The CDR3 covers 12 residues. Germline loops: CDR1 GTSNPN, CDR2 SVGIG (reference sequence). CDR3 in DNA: TGTGCCTTCGGACAACCAAATGAAAAACTGTTTTTT. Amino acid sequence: CAFGQPNEKLFF.

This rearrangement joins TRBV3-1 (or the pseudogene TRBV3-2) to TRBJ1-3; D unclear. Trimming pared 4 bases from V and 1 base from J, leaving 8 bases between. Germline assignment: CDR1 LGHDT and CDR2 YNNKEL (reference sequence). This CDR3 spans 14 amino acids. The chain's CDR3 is CASSPSVSGNTIYF. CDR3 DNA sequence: TGTGCCAGCAGCCCTTCAGTTTCTGGAAACACCATATATTTT.

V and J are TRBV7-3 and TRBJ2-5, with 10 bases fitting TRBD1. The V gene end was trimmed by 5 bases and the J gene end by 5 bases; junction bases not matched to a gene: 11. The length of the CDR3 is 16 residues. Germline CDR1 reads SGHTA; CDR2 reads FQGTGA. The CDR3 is CASSPTGTGAGETQYF. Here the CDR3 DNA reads TGTGCCAGCAGCCCTACAGGGACAGGGGCTGGGGAGACCCAGTACTTC. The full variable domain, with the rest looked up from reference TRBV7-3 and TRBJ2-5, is GAGVSQTPSNKVTEKGKYVELRCDPISGHTALYWYRQSLGQGPEFLIYFQGTGAADDSGLPNDRFFAVRPEGSVSTLKIQRTERGDSAVYLCASSPTGTGAGETQYFGPGTRLLVL.

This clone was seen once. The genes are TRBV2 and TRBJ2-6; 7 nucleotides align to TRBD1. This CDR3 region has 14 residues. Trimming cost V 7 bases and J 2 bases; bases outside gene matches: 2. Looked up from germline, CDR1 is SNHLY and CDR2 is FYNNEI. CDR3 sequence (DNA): TGTGCCAGCAATGGACAGGCTGGGGCCAACGTCCTGACTTTC. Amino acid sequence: CASNGQAGANVLTF.

CDR3: CASSLRTSGSGTQYF. The CDR3 DNA sequence: TGTGCCAGCAGCTTGAGGACTAGCGGGAGTGGGACCCAGTACTTC. This chain connects TRBV11-1 to TRBJ2-5; 13 nucleotides match TRBD2. Germline V lookup: CDR1 SGHAT, CDR2 FQDESV (reference sequence). The CDR3 consists of 15 residues. Unmatched junction bases numbered 5, after V lost 3 bases and J lost 7 bases.

DNA for the CDR3: TGTGCCAGCAGCCCCCACGGGACTAGCGGGAATACGCAGTATTTT. Translation gives CASSPHGTSGNTQYF. The V and J genes are TRBV7-3 and TRBJ2-3; TRBD2 agrees at 13 bases. Germline V gene sequence: CDR1 SGHTA, CDR2 FQGTGA. The CDR3 sequence is 15 residues long. Trimming took 5 bases from V and 7 from J; bases not matched to a gene: 6.

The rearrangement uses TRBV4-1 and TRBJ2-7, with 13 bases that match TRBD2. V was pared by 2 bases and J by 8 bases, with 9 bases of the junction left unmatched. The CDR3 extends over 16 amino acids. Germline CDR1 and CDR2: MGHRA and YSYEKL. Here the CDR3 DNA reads TGCGCCAGCAGCCAACGGTCCACTAGCGGGGGGGGGAAGCAGTACTTC. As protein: CASSQRSTSGGGKQYF.

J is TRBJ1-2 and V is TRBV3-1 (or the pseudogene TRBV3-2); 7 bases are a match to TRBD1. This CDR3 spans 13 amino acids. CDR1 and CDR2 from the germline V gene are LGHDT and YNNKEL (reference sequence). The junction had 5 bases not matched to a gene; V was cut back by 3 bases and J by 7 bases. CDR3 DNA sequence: TGTGCCAGCAGCCACGACAGGGCGGGTGGCTACACCTTC. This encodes CASSHDRAGGYTF.

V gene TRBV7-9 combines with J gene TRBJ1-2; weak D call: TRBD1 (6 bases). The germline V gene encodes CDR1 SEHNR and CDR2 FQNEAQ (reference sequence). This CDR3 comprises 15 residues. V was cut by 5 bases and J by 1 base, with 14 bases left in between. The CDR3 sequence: CASSQDSTGNYGYTF. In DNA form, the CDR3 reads TGTGCCAGCAGCCAGGACAGTACCGGTAACTATGGCTACACCTTC.

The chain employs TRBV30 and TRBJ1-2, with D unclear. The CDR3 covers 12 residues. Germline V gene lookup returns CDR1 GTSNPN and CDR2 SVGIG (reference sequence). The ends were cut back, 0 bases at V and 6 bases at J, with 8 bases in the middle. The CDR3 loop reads CAWSVSGDGYTF. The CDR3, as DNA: TGTGCCTGGAGTGTTTCGGGTGATGGCTACACCTTC.

The CDR3 loop reads CASSSTAYGYTF. The CDR3, as DNA: TGTGCCAGCAGCTCGACAGCTTATGGCTACACCTTC. V gene TRBV28 combines with J gene TRBJ1-2; a possible D gene is TRBD1 (5 bases). Trimming removed 6 bases from V and 5 bases from J, with 10 bases in between. This CDR3 comprises 12 residues. Germline V lookup: CDR1 MDHEN, CDR2 SYDVKM.

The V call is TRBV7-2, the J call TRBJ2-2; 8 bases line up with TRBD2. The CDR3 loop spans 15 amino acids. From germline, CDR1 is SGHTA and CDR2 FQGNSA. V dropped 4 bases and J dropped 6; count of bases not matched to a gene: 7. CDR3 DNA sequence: TGTGCCAGCAGCTACAGCGGGGGCCAAGCCGGGGAGCTGTTTTTT. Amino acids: CASSYSGGQAGELFF.

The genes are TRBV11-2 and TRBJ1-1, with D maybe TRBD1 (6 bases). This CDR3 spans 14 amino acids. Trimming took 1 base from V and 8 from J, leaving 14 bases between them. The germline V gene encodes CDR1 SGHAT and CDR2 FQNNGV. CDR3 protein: CASSLVSGAGEAFF. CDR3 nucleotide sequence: TGTGCCAGCAGCTTAGTATCAGGGGCAGGGGAAGCTTTCTTT.

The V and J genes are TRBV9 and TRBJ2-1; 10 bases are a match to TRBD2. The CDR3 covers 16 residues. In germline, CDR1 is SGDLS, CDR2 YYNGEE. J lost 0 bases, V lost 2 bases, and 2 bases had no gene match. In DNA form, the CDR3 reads TGTGCCAGCAGCGTCTCTAGCGGGAGCTCCTACAATGAGCAGTTCTTC. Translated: CASSVSSGSSYNEQFF.

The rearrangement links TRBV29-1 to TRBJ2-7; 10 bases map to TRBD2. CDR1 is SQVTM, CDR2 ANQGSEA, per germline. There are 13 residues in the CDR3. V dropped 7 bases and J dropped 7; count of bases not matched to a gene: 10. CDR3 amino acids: CSAAGGKVGEQYF. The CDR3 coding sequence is TGCAGCGCAGCGGGGGGGAAAGTTGGGGAGCAGTACTTC.

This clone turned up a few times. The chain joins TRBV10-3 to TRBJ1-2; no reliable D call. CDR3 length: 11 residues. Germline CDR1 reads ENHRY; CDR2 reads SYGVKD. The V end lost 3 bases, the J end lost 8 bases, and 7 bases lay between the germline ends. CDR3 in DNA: TGTGCCATCAGTGAAGGGAGCGGCTACACCTTC. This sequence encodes CAISEGSGYTF.

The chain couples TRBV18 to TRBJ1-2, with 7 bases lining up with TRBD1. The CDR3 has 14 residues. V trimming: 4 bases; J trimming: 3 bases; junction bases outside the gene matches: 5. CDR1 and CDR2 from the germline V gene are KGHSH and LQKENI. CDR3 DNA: TGTGCCAGCTCACATGCCGACAGGGACTATGGCTACACCTTC. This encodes CASSHADRDYGYTF.

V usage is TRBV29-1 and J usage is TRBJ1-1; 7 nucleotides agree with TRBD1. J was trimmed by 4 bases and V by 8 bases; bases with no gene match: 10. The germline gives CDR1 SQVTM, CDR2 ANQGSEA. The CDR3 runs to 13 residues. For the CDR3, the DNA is TGCAGCCTTGCCGGGACAGCGGGCACTGAAGCTTTCTTT. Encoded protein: CSLAGTAGTEAFF.

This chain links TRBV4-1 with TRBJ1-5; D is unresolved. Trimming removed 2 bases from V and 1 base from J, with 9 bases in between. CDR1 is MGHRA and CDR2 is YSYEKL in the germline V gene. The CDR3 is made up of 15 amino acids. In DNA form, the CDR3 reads TGCGCCAGCAGCCAACGCCAGGCCAGCAATCAGCCCCAGCATTTT. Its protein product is CASSQRQASNQPQHF.

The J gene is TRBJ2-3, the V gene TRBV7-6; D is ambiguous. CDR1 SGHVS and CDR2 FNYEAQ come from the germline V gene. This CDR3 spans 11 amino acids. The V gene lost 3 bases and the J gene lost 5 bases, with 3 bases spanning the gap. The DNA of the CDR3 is TGTGCCAGCAGCTTTCAAGATACGCAGTATTTT. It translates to CASSFQDTQYF.

The CDR3, as DNA: TGCGCCAGCAGCTTGGATAGCCAAGAGCAGTACTTC. Its translation is CASSLDSQEQYF. This rearrangement joins TRBV5-1 to TRBJ2-7; no definite D call. Germline assignment: CDR1 SGHRS and CDR2 YFSETQ. The CDR3 has 12 residues. Trimming left V 0 bases short and J 7 bases short, with 8 bases between.